A selection of T cell receptor beta chains follows, all from one sample in a study of PD-1 blockade in classical Hodgkin lymphoma. Method: immunoSEQ multiplex PCR; TCRdb's copy keeps in-frame clones and lacks some. The data show over 20,000 clones, 80% seen once. The sequencing here drew on peripheral blood mononuclear cells (PBMCs), taken before the fourth cycle of nivolumab. These receptors all come from a human donor with classical Hodgkin lymphoma. The CDR3 runs from the conserved cysteine through the conserved F or W. Each record gives: V gene, D gene, clone size, J gene, CDR3 protein, CDR3 DNA. D genes are given only for firm matches. Where a row states a size, it is once, few, many or the class of an expanded clone; other rows omit it.

V: TRBV27
D: -
size: few
J: TRBJ1-4
CDR3: CASSFGTGSIPREKLFF
DNA: TGTGCCAGCAGCTTCGGAACAGGGAGCATCCCGAGGGAAAAACTGTTTTTT

V: TRBV7-9
D: -
size: few
J: TRBJ2-3
CDR3: CASIAGGPDTQYF
DNA: TGTGCCAGCATCGCCGGGGGCCCAGATACGCAGTATTTT

V: TRBV5-5
D: TRBD1
size: -
J: TRBJ2-5
CDR3: CASSWGTGRETQYF
DNA: TGTGCCAGCAGCTGGGGGACAGGGAGAGAGACCCAGTACTTC

V: TRBV20-1
D: -
size: -
J: TRBJ2-2
CDR3: CSARDLGELFF
DNA: TGCAGTGCTAGGGATCTTGGGGAGCTGTTTTTT

V: TRBV5-6
D: -
size: -
J: TRBJ2-7
CDR3: CASSPGLPLLAHEQYF
DNA: TGTGCCAGCAGCCCTGGGTTGCCCCTCTTAGCCCACGAGCAGTACTTC

V: TRBV7-2
D: -
size: -
J: TRBJ1-6
CDR3: CASSFIGGRGINNSPLHF
DNA: TGTGCCAGCAGCTTTATAGGGGGGCGAGGGATCAATAATTCACCCCTCCACTTT

V: TRBV30
D: -
size: -
J: TRBJ2-5
CDR3: CAWAHFRGLQETQYF
DNA: TGTGCCTGGGCTCACTTTAGGGGCCTCCAAGAGACCCAGTACTTC

V: TRBV28
D: -
size: -
J: TRBJ2-7
CDR3: CASSPVRGPPYEQYF
DNA: TGTGCCAGCAGCCCAGTCAGGGGACCCCCCTACGAGCAGTACTTC

V: TRBV7-3
D: -
size: -
J: TRBJ2-2
CDR3: CASSSRTANTGELFF
DNA: TGTGCCAGCAGCTCCCGGACAGCCAACACCGGGGAGCTGTTTTTT

V: TRBV6-6
D: -
size: -
J: TRBJ1-1
CDR3: CASRPLTGFNTEAFF
DNA: TGTGCCAGCAGACCGCTTACAGGATTCAACACTGAAGCTTTCTTT

V: TRBV19
D: -
size: -
J: TRBJ1-4
CDR3: CASRRTRGGAGEKLFF
DNA: TGTGCCAGTAGGAGGACACGCGGGGGCGCAGGAGAGAAACTGTTTTTT

V: TRBV5-1
D: -
size: once
J: TRBJ2-1
CDR3: CASSLNGGPYNEQFF
DNA: TGCGCCAGCAGCTTGAATGGGGGTCCCTACAATGAGCAGTTCTTC

V: TRBV2
D: -
size: few
J: TRBJ1-1
CDR3: CASRAPGPNTEAFF
DNA: TGTGCCAGCAGGGCCCCGGGGCCGAACACTGAAGCTTTCTTT

V: TRBV5-6
D: -
size: -
J: TRBJ2-7
CDR3: CASSLAGFLPYEQYF
DNA: TGTGCCAGCAGCTTGGCTGGCTTCCTCCCCTACGAGCAGTACTTC

V: TRBV2
D: TRBD1
size: -
J: TRBJ1-3
CDR3: CASSQDRGPGNTIYF
DNA: TGTGCCAGCAGCCAGGACAGGGGGCCTGGAAACACCATATATTTT

V: TRBV7-9
D: -
size: -
J: TRBJ2-2
CDR3: CASSLFTGFTGELFF
DNA: TGTGCCAGCAGCTTATTCACAGGGTTCACCGGGGAGCTGTTTTTT

V: TRBV30
D: -
size: -
J: TRBJ1-5
CDR3: CAWSRGIHSNQPQHF
DNA: TGTGCCTGGAGTCGCGGGATACATAGCAATCAGCCCCAGCATTTT